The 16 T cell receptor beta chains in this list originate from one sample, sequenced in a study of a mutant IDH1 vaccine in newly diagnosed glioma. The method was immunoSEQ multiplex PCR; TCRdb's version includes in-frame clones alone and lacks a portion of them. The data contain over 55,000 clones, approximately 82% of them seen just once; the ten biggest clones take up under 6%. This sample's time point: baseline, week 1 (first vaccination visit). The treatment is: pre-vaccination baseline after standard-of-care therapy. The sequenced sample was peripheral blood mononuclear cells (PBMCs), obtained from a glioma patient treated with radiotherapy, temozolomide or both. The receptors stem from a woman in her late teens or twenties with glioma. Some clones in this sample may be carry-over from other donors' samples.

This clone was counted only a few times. The CDR3: CASSWTAEAFF. The CDR3 DNA reads TGTGCCAGCAGTTGGACAGCTGAAGCTTTCTTT. The chain carries TRBV5-8 and TRBJ1-1; tentative D call: TRBD1 (6 bases). This CDR3 is 11 amino acids long. Deletions cut 5 bases from V and 6 bases from J, with 8 bases between. CDR1 SGHTS and CDR2 YDEGEE come from the germline V gene.

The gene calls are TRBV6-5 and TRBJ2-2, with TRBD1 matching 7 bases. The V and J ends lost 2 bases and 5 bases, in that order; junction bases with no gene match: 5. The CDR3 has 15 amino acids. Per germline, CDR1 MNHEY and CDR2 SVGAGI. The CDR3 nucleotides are TGTGCCAGCAGTTACGACGGGACAGCAACCGGGGAGCTGTTTTTT. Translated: CASSYDGTATGELFF.

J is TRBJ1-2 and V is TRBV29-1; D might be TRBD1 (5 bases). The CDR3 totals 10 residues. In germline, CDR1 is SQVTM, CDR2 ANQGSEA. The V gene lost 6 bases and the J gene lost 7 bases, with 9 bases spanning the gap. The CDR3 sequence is CSVDIRGYTF. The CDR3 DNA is TGCAGCGTGGACATTCGTGGCTACACCTTC.

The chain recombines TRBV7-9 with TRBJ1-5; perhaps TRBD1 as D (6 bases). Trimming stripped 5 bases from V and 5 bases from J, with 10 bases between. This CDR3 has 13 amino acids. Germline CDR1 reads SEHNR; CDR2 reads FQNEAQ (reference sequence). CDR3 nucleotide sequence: TGTGCCAGCAGCCCCCAGGGGTATCAGCCCCAGCATTTT. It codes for CASSPQGYQPQHF.

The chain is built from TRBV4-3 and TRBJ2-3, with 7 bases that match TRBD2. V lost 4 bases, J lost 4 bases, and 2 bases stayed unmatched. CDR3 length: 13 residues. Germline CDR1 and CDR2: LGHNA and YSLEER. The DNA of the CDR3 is TGCGCCAGCAGCCCGGCGGGAGCAGATACGCAGTATTTT. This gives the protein CASSPAGADTQYF.

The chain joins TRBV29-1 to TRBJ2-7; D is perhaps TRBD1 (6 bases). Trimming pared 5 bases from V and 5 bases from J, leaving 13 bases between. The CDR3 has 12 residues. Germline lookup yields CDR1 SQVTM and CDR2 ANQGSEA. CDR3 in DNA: TGCAGCGTTCGTGGGGGCCGCCACGAGCAGTACTTC. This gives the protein CSVRGGRHEQYF.

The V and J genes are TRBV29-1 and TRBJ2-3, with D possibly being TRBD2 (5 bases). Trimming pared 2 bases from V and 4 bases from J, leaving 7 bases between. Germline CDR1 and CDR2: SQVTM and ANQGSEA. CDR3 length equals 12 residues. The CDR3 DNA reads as TGCAGCGTTGAAATGGGAGCAGATACGCAGTATTTT. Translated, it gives CSVEMGADTQYF.

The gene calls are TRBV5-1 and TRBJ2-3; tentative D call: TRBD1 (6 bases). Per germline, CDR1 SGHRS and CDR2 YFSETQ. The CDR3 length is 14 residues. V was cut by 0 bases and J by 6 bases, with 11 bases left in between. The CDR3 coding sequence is TGCGCCAGCAGCTTGGACAGGGAATCGGATACGCAGTATTTT. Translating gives CASSLDRESDTQYF.

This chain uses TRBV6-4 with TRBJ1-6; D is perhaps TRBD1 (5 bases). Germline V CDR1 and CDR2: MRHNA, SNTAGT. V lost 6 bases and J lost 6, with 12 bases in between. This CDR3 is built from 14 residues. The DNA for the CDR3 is TGTGCCAGCAGCAGGGCCTGGGGTAATTCACCCCTCCACTTT. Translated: CASSRAWGNSPLHF.

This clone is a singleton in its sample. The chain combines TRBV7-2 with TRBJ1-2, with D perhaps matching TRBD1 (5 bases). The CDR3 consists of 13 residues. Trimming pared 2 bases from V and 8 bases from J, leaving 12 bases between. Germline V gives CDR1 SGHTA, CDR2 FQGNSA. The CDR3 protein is CASSLTGHYGYTF. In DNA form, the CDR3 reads TGTGCCAGCAGCTTAACCGGACATTACGGCTACACCTTC.

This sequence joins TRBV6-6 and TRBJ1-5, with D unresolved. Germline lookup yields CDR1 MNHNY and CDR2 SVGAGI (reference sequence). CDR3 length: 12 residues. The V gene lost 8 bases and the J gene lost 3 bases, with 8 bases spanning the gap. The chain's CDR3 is CASSRDNQPQHF. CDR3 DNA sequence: TGTGCCAGCTCGAGGGACAATCAGCCCCAGCATTTT.

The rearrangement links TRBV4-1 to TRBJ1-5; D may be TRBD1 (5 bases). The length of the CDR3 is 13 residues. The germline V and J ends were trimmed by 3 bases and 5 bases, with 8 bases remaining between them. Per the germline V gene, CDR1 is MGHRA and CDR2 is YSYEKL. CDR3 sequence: CASSQGLYQPQHF. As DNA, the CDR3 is TGCGCCAGCAGCCAGGGGCTCTATCAGCCCCAGCATTTT.

The CDR3 coding sequence is TGTGCCAGCAGACAGGGCCTGAACACTGAAGCTTTCTTT. Translation gives CASRQGLNTEAFF. The rearrangement joins TRBV5-4 to TRBJ1-1, with a weak D call TRBD1 (6 bases). The V and J ends lost 5 bases and 0 bases respectively, with 8 bases between them. CDR1 and CDR2 from the germline V gene are SGHNT and YYREEE (reference sequence). The CDR3 spans 13 residues.

The CDR3 reads CASSFQGGEQYF. CDR3 nucleotides: TGTGCCAGCAGTTTCCAGGGTGGCGAGCAGTACTTC. The rearrangement joins TRBV25-1 to TRBJ2-7; a possible D gene is TRBD1 (5 bases). CDR1 and CDR2 from the germline V gene are MGHDK and SYGVNS. V gave up 5 bases and J gave up 6 bases, with 11 bases separating them. The CDR3 runs to 12 residues.

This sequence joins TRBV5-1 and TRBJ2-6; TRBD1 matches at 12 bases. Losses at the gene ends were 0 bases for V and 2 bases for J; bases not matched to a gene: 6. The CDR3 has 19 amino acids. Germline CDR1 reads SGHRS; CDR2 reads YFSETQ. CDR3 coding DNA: TGCGCCAGCAGCTTGGTTTCCGGGACAGGGGGCGCTGGGGCCAACGTCCTGACTTTC. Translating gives CASSLVSGTGGAGANVLTF.

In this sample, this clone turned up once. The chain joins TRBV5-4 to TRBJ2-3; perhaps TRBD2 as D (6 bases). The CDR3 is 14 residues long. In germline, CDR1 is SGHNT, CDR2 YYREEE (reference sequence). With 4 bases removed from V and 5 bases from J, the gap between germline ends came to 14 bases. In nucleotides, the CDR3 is TGTGCCAGCAGCCGCGGGGAGGAGCAAGATACGCAGTATTTT. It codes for CASSRGEEQDTQYF. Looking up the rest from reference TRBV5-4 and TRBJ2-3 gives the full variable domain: ETGVTQSPTHLIKTRGQQVTLRCSSQSGHNTVSWYQQALGQGPQFIFQYYREEENGRGNFPPRFSGLQFPNYSSELNVNALELDDSALYLCASSRGEEQDTQYFGPGTRLTVL.